These T cell receptor beta chains were read from a single sample in a study of T cell responses to AZD1222 COVID-19 vaccine. Sequencing was performed with immunoSEQ multiplex PCR; in TCRdb, only in-frame clones are kept and a portion is missing. The data contain over 150,000 clones, roughly 90% of them singletons. Specimen: peripheral blood, collected on day 0 of MenACWY control vaccination. The receptors come from an adult in good health. The CDR3 runs from the conserved cysteine through the conserved F or W. A D gene is named only where the DNA matches it firmly. Some rows have no size entry. The others give once, few or many, or a class for an expanded clone.

NA TRBJ2-3 17 NA TRBV18 CASSRYRSFQEADTQYF TGTGCCAGCTCACGCTACCGGTCGTTCCAGGAGGCAGATACGCAGTATTTT
NA TRBJ2-1 17 TRBD2 TRBV13 CASSLAWLAEEDNEQFF TGTGCCAGCAGCTTAGCTTGGCTAGCGGAGGAGGACAATGAGCAGTTCTTC
NA TRBJ2-1 16 TRBD1 TRBV19 CASTPPGQRRYNEQFF TGTGCCAGTACTCCCCCGGGACAGCGCCGCTACAATGAGCAGTTCTTC
NA TRBJ2-5 14 TRBD1 TRBV5-1 CASSWGQGEETQYF TGCGCCAGCAGCTGGGGACAGGGGGAGGAGACCCAGTACTTC
few TRBJ2-4 13 TRBD1 TRBV10-3 CAISETGVNIQYF TGTGCCATCAGTGAGACAGGGGTCAACATTCAGTACTTC
NA TRBJ2-2 15 TRBD1 TRBV11-3 CASSSGTGSTGELFF TGTGCCAGCAGCTCCGGGACAGGGTCCACCGGGGAGCTGTTTTTT
NA TRBJ1-5 14 NA TRBV3-1/TRBV3-2 CASSRGDQSQPQHF TGTGCCAGCAGCCGTGGGGATCAATCGCAGCCCCAGCATTTT
NA TRBJ2-5 16 TRBD1 TRBV28 CASSVPGQGPQETQYF TGTGCCAGCAGCGTGCCGGGACAGGGGCCCCAAGAGACCCAGTACTTC
once TRBJ1-5 13 NA TRBV27 CASSLGQNQPQHF TGTGCCAGCAGCCTCGGACAGAATCAGCCCCAGCATTTT
few TRBJ2-2 19 NA TRBV21-1 CASSKSRSGGAGHTGELFF TGTGCCAGCAGCAAAAGCAGAAGCGGGGGGGCTGGTCACACCGGGGAGCTGTTTTTT
NA TRBJ2-7 14 NA TRBV6-1 CASSESYYFYEQYF TGTGCCAGCAGTGAGTCATATTATTTCTACGAGCAGTACTTC
NA TRBJ1-4 14 NA TRBV19 CASSIRAYDEKLFF TGTGCCAGTAGTATCCGAGCTTATGATGAAAAACTGTTTTTT
NA TRBJ1-6 12 NA TRBV6-6 CASNYRDSPLHF TGTGCCAGCAACTACAGGGACTCACCCCTCCACTTT
NA TRBJ2-1 14 NA TRBV5-1 CASSLVPGYDEQFF TGCGCCAGCAGCTTGGTTCCAGGGTACGATGAGCAGTTCTTC
NA TRBJ1-2 13 NA TRBV12-3/TRBV12-4 CASTKGGNYGYTF TGTGCCAGCACAAAAGGGGGGAACTATGGCTACACCTTC
NA TRBJ1-5 17 NA TRBV4-1 CASSQEGGGQGNQPQHF TGCGCCAGCAGCCAAGAAGGTGGGGGGCAGGGCAATCAGCCCCAGCATTTT
NA TRBJ2-7 17 TRBD2 TRBV3-1/TRBV3-2 CASSQELAGGSSYEQYF TGTGCCAGCAGCCAAGAGCTAGCGGGAGGAAGCTCCTACGAGCAGTACTTC
NA TRBJ2-5 11 NA TRBV28 CASSLGETQYF TGTGCCAGCAGTCTGGGAGAGACCCAGTACTTC
once TRBJ2-7 16 TRBD1 TRBV2 CASSPRQGQIQYEQYF TGTGCCAGCAGCCCTCGACAGGGTCAGATTCAATACGAGCAGTACTTC
NA TRBJ1-2 12 NA TRBV29-1 CSVEKGLYGYTF TGCAGCGTTGAAAAGGGCCTCTATGGCTACACCTTC
NA TRBJ2-1 15 NA TRBV7-9 CASSASGDPLHEQFF TGTGCCAGCAGTGCCTCCGGGGACCCACTACATGAGCAGTTCTTC
NA TRBJ2-7 16 TRBD2 TRBV7-9 CASSLAGLAGAYEQYF TGTGCCAGCAGCTTAGCAGGACTAGCGGGAGCCTACGAGCAGTACTTC
NA TRBJ2-2 14 TRBD2 TRBV5-1 CASSLEGGAGELFF TGCGCCAGCAGCTTGGAGGGAGGGGCCGGGGAGCTGTTTTTT
NA TRBJ1-3 14 TRBD1 TRBV6-5 CASMKTGGGGTIYF TGTGCCAGCATGAAGACAGGGGGGGGAGGCACCATATATTTT
NA TRBJ2-3 14 NA TRBV5-1 CACRGTGLIDTQYF TGCGCCTGTCGAGGAACAGGGTTGATAGATACGCAGTATTTT
NA TRBJ2-1 14 NA TRBV2 CASSSDSSYNEQFF TGTGCCAGCTCCAGTGACAGCTCCTACAATGAGCAGTTCTTC
NA TRBJ2-7 18 TRBD2 TRBV7-2 CASSLRPSGRMFSYEQYF TGTGCCAGCAGCTTAAGGCCTAGCGGGAGGATGTTCTCCTACGAGCAGTACTTC
once TRBJ1-3 18 NA TRBV9 CASSVGGRALNSGNTIYF TGTGCCAGCAGCGTAGGGGGCAGGGCCCTCAACTCTGGAAACACCATATATTTT
NA TRBJ2-1 14 NA TRBV5-3 CARSLVKGWNEQFF TGTGCCAGAAGCTTGGTAAAGGGCTGGAATGAGCAGTTCTTC
NA TRBJ1-2 15 TRBD1 TRBV5-1 CAGSQGQGAVYGYTF TGCGCCGGCAGCCAGGGACAGGGGGCGGTCTATGGCTACACCTTC
NA TRBJ2-3 16 NA TRBV4-3 CASSRLDRASTDTQYF TGCGCCAGCAGCCGGCTGGACCGCGCTAGCACAGATACGCAGTATTTT
NA TRBJ2-1 14 NA TRBV6-5 CASSQQRSGNEQFF TGTGCCAGCAGTCAACAGAGAAGTGGGAATGAGCAGTTCTTC
NA TRBJ1-3 15 NA TRBV3-1/TRBV3-2 CASSQVSWSGNTIYF TGTGCCAGCAGCCAAGTTTCGTGGTCTGGAAACACCATATATTTT
NA TRBJ2-5 16 TRBD2 TRBV24-1 CATGNGASGRHETQYF TGTGCCACTGGGAATGGGGCTAGCGGGAGGCATGAGACCCAGTACTTC
NA TRBJ2-1 15 TRBD1 TRBV6-5 CASRPQGAGYNEQFF TGTGCCAGCAGGCCGCAGGGGGCGGGGTACAATGAGCAGTTCTTC